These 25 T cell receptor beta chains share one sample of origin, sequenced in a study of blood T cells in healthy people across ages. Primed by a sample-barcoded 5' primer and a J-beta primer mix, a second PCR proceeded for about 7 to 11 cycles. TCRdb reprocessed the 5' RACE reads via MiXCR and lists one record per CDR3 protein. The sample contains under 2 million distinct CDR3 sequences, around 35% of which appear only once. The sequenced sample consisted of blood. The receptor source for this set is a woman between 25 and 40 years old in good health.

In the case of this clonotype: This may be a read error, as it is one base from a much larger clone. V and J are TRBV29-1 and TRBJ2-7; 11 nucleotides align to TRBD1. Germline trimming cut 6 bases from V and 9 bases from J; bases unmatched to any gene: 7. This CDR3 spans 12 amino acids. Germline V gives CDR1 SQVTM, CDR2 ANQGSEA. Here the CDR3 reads CSVPGQGDGQYF. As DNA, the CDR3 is TGCAGCGTCCCGGGACAGGGGGACGGGCAGTACTTC.

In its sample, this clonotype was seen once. This CDR3 reads CSALGLGGYTF. CDR3 DNA sequence: TGCAGTGCCCTTGGGCTGGGAGGCTACACCTTC. The V and J genes are TRBV20-1 and TRBJ1-2; D is undetermined. The CDR3 length is 11 residues. With 6 bases removed from V and 8 bases from J, the gap between germline ends came to 13 bases. The germline V gene has CDR1 DFQATT and CDR2 SNEGSKA (reference sequence).

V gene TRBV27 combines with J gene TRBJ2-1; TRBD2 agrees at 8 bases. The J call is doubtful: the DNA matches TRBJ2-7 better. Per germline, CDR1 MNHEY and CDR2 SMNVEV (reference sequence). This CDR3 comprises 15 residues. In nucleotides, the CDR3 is TGTGCCAGCAGCCGGGGGGGACCCTCCTACAATGAGCAGTACTTC. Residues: CASSRGGPSYNEQYF.

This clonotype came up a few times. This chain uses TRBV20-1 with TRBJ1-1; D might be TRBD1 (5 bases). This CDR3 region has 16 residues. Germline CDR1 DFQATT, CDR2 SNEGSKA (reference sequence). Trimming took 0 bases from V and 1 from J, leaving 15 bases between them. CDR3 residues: CSARDAGRRGNTEAFF. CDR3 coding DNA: TGCAGTGCTAGAGATGCGGGGCGTAGGGGGAACACTGAAGCTTTCTTT.

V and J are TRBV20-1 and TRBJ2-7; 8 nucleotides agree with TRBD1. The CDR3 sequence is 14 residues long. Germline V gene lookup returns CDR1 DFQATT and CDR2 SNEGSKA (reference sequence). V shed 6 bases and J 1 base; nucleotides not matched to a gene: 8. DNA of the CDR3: TGCAGTGCCTCCGGACAGGGTCCGTCCTACGAGCAGTACTTC. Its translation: CSASGQGPSYEQYF.

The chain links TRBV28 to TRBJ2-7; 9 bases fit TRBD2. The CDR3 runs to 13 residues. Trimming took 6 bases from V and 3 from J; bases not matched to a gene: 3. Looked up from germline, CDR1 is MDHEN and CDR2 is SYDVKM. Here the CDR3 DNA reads TGTGCCAGCAGGACTAGCGGAAACTACGAGCAGTACTTC. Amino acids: CASRTSGNYEQYF.

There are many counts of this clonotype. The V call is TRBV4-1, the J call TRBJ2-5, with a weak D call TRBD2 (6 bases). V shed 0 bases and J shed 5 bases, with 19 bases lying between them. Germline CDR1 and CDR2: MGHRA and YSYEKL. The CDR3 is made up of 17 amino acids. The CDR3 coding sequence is TGCGCCAGCAGCCAAGATCCCCCGGGGGTGGCTGGGGAGACCCAGTACTTC. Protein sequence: CASSQDPPGVAGETQYF.

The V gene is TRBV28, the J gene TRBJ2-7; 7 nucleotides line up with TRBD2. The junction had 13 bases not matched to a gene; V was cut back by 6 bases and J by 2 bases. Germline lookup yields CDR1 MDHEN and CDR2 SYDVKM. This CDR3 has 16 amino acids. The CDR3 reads CASSARGRAATYEQYF. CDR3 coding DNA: TGTGCCAGCAGCGCTCGCGGGAGAGCGGCGACCTACGAGCAGTACTTC. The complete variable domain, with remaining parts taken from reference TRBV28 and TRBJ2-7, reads DVKVTQSSRYLVKRTGEKVFLECVQDMDHENMFWYRQDPGLGLRLIYFSYDVKMKEKGDIPEGYSVSREKKERFSLILESASTNQTSMYLCASSARGRAATYEQYFGPGTRLTVT.

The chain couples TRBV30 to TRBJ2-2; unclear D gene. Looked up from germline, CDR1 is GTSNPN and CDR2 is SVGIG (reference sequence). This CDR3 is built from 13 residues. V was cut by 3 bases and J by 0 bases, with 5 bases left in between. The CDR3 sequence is CAWSASNTGELFF. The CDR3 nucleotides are TGTGCCTGGAGCGCTTCGAACACCGGGGAGCTGTTTTTT.

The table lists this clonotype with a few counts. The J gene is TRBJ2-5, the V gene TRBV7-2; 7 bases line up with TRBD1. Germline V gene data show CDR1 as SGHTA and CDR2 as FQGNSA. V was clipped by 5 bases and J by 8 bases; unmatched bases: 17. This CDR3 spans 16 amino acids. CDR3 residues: CASSPTSGTAKKTQYF. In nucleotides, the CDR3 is TGTGCCAGCAGCCCCACTTCCGGGACAGCTAAGAAAACCCAGTACTTC.

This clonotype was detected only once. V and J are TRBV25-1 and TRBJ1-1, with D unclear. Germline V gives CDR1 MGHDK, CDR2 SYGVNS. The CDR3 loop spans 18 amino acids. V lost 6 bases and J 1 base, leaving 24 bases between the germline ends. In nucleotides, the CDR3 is TGTGCCAGCAGAGACTTCGAGGGAGGCCAGGCAGGGAACACTGAAGCTTTCTTT. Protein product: CASRDFEGGQAGNTEAFF.

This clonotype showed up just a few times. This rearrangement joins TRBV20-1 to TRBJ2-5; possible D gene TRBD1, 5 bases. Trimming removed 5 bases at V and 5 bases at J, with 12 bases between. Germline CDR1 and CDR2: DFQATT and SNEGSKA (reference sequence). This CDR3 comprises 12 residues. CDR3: CSARRNRETQYF. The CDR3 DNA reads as TGCAGTGCTCGCAGAAACAGGGAGACCCAGTACTTC.

The CDR3 loop reads CASSSNPGLIRSSYNEQFF. CDR3 sequence (DNA): TGTGCCAGCAGCTCAAACCCGGGCCTAATAAGAAGCTCCTACAATGAGCAGTTCTTC. The chain recombines TRBV3-1 with TRBJ2-1; D gene uncertain. This CDR3 is built from 19 residues. Germline-derived CDR1 and CDR2 are LGHDT and YNNKEL (reference sequence). Trimming cost V 5 bases and J 0 bases, with 23 bases left between them.

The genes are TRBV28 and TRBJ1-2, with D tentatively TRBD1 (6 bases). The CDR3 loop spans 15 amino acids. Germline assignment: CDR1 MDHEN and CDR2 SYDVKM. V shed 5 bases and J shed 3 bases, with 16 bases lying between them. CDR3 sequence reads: CASSPRGQVYYGYTF. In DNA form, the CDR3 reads TGTGCCAGCAGTCCTCGGGGACAAGTATACTATGGCTACACCTTC.

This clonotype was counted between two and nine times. CDR3 bases: TGCAGTGCTAGGGCTCGCCAGGGAGGGACCTACGAGCAGTACTTC. Encoded protein: CSARARQGGTYEQYF. This chain links TRBV20-1 with TRBJ2-7; 7 bases agree with TRBD2. This CDR3 is built from 15 residues. Trimming took 3 bases from V and 2 from J; bases not matched to a gene: 10. The germline CDR1 and CDR2 sequences are DFQATT and SNEGSKA (reference sequence).

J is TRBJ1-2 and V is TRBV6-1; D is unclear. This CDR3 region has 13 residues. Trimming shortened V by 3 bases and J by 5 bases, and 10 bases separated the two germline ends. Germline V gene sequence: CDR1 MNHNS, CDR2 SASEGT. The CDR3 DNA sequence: TGTGCCAGCAGTGACAGGCGGCTATATGGCTACACCTTC. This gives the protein CASSDRRLYGYTF.

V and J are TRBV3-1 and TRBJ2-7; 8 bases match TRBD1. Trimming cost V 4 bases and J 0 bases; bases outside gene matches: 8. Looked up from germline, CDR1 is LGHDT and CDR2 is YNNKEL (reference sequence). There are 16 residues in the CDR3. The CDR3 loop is CASSPRTGTSSYEQYF. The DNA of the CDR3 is TGTGCCAGCAGCCCGAGGACAGGGACGAGCTCCTACGAGCAGTACTTC.

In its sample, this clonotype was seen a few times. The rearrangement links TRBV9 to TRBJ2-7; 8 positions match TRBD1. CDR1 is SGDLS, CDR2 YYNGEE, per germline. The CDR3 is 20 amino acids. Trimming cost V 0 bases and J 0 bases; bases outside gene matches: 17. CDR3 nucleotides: TGTGCCAGCAGCGTAGCCTTCACCGACAGGGGCCTTACCCTCTCCTACGAGCAGTACTTC. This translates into CASSVAFTDRGLTLSYEQYF.

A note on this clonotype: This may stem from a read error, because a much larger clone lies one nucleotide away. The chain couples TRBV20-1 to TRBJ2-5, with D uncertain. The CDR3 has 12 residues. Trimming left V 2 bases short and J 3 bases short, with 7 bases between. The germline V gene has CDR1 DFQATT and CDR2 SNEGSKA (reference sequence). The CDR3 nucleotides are TGCAGTGCTAGACCCTCCAAAGAGACCCAGTACTTC. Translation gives CSARPSKETQYF.

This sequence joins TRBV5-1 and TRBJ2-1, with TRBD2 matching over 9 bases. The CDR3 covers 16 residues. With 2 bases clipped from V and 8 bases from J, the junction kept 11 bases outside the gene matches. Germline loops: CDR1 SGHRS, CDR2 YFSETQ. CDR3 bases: TGCGCCAGCAGCTTTAAGTCTAGCGGGAACCCACATGAGCAGTTCTTC. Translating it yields CASSFKSSGNPHEQFF. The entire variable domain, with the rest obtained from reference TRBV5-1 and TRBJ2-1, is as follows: KAGVTQTPRYLIKTRGQQVTLSCSPISGHRSVSWYQQTPGQGLQFLFEYFSETQRNKGNFPGRFSGRQFSNSRSEMNVSTLELGDSALYLCASSFKSSGNPHEQFFGPGTRLTVL.

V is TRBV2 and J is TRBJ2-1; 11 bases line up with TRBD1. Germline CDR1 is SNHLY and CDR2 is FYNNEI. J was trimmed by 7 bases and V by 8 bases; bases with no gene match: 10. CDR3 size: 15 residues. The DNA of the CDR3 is TGTGCCAGCCTGCTAGGACAGGGGGCAGTTAATGAGCAGTTCTTC. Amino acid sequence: CASLLGQGAVNEQFF.

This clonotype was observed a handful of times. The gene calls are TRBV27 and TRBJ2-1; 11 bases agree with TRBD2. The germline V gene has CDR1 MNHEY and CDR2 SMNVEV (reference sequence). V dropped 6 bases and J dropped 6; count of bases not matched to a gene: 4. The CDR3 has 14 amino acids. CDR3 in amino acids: CASRLAGVGNEQFF. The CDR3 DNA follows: TGTGCCAGCAGACTAGCGGGAGTGGGCAATGAGCAGTTCTTC.

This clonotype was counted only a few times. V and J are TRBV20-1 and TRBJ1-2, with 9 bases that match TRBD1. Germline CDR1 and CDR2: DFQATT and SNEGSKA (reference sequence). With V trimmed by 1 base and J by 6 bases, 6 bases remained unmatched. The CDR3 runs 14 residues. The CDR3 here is CSARARDRVDGYTF. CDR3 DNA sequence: TGCAGTGCTAGAGCTAGGGACAGGGTGGATGGCTACACCTTC.

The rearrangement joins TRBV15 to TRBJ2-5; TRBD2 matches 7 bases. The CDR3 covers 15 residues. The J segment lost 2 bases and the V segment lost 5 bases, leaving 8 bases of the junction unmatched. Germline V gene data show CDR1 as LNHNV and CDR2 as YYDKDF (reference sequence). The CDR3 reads CATSGGLPGQETQYF. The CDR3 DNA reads TGTGCCACCAGCGGGGGACTACCGGGGCAAGAGACCCAGTACTTC.

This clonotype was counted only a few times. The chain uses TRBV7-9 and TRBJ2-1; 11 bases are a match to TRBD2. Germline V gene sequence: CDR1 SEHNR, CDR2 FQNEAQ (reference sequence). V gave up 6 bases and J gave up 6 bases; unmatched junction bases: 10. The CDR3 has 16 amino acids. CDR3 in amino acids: CASSHSGRAASNEQFF. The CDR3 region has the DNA TGTGCCAGCAGTCATAGCGGGAGGGCTGCTTCCAATGAGCAGTTCTTC.